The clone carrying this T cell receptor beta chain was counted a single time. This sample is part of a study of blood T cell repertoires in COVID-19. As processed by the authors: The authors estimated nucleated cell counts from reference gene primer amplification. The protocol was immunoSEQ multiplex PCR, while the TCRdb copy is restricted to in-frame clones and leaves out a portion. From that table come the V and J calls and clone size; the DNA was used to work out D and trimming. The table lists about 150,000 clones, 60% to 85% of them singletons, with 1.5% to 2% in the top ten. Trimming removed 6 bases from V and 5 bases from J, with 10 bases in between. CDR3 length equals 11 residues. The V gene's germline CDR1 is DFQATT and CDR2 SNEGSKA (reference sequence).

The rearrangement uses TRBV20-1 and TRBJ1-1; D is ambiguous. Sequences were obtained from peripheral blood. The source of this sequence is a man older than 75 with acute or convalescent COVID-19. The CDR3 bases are TGCAGTGCGGTTCCGGGGACTGAAGCTTTCTTT. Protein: CSAVPGTEAFF.